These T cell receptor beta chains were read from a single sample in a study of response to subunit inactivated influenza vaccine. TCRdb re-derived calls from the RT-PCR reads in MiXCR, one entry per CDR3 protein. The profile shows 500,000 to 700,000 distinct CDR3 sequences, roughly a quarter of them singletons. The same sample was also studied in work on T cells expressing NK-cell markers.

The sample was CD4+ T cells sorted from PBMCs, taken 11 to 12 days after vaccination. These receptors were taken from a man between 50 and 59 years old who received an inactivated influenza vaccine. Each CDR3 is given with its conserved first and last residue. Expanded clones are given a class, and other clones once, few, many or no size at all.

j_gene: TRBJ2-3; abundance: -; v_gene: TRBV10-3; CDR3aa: CAISVAGDSGTQYF
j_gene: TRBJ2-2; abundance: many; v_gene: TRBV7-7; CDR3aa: CASSSAWNTGELFF
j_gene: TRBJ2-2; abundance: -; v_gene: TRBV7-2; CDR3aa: CASSLQPWGDSGELFF
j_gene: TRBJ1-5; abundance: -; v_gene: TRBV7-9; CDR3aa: CASSTRWAAAQHF
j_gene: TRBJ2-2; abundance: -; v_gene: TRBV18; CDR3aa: CASSPQGSTGELFF
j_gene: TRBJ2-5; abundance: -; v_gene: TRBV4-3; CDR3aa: CASSQDLRDAETQYF
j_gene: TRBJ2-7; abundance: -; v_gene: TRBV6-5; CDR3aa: CASSYSAGISYEQYF
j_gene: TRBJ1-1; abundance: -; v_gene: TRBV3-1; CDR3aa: CASSQVIPVGTEAFF
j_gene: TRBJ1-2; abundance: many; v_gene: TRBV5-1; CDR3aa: CASSLAGQNYGYTF
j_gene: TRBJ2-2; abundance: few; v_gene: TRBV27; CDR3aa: CASSLKPGQGYTGELFF
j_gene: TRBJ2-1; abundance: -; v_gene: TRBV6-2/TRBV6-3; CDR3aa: CASRDFREQFF
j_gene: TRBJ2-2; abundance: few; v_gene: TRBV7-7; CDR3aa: CASSLGDNTGELFF
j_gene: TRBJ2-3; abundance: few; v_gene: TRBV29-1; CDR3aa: CSVETGEQYF
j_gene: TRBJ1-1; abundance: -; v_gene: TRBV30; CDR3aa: CARDRGETEAFF
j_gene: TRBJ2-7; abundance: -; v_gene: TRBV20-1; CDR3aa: CSGQTSVSYEQYF
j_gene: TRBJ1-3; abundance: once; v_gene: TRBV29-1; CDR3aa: CSVRDREALCSGNTIYF